This record covers a single TCR beta chain. What it binds is unknown. Prepared libraries of TCR beta cDNA carried unique molecular identifiers. Once about 0.95 to 10 million T cells were used, roughly 0.5 million cDNA molecules resulted. From the PCR reads, TCRdb called clonotypes with MiXCR, one entry per CDR3 protein. The data contain approximately 730,000 distinct CDR3 sequences, about half of them singletons. The CDR3 length is 17 residues. The V gene's germline CDR1 is DFQATT and CDR2 SNEGSKA (reference sequence). V lost 5 bases, J lost 2 bases, and 12 bases stayed unmatched. The sample comes from a study of post-analysis software for immune sequencing data. At the level of the study: The disease courses covered relapsing-remitting, secondary progressive and progressive-relapsing multiple sclerosis.

Study outcomes and limitations: In patients, five TRBV segments were more frequent than in controls, with TRBV5-6, TRBV5-1 and TRBV20-1 among them.

The receptor was derived from a girl aged 10-17 years with multiple sclerosis. This chain joins TRBV20-1 and TRBJ2-7; TRBD2 matches at 13 bases. The specimen was blood. CDR3 sequence: CSAFPGTSGMAPYEQYF. For the CDR3, the DNA is TGCAGTGCTTTCCCCGGGACTAGCGGGATGGCGCCCTACGAGCAGTACTTC.